This T cell receptor (beta chain) was sequenced during a study of Ad26.COV2.S vaccination and SARS-CoV-2 variants. As for treatment: 15 to 20 received Ad26.COV2.S at low or high dose, single or two shots; five or six received placebo; per-sample allocation not given. Following the first vaccine or placebo injection, samples were taken on day 63. Sequencing was performed with immunoSEQ multiplex PCR; in TCRdb, only in-frame clones are kept and a portion is missing. Of roughly 500,000 clones listed, around nine tenths are singletons. V dropped 0 bases and J dropped 4 bases, with 6 bases sitting between them. In germline, CDR1 is SGDLS, CDR2 YYNGEE. The CDR3 covers 13 residues.

The sample in question was peripheral blood, obtained in a trial of Ad26.COV2.S vaccine versus placebo. The chain has TRBV9 and TRBJ2-3; D is ambiguous. The source is a person between 18 and 60 years old who received the Ad26.COV2.S COVID-19 vaccine or a placebo. The CDR3 protein is CASSVDGSDTQYF. The DNA of the CDR3 is TGTGCCAGCAGCGTAGACGGGTCAGATACGCAGTATTTT.